The 15 T cell receptor beta chains in this list originate from one sample, sequenced in a study of blood T cell repertoires in COVID-19. The table came from immunoSEQ multiplex PCR; TCRdb's copy has only in-frame clones and leaves some out. Here the sample spans roughly 200,000 clones, around 83% being singletons. The sequenced material came from PBMCs or T cells enriched from blood (not recorded which). The receptors originated from a man aged 35-49 years who had recovered from COVID-19.

The chain employs TRBV28 and TRBJ1-1; TRBD1 might be the D (6 bases). The ends were cut back, 5 bases at V and 7 bases at J, with 11 bases in the middle. This CDR3 comprises 12 residues. From germline, CDR1 is MDHEN and CDR2 SYDVKM. For the CDR3, the DNA is TGTGCCAGCAGTGCCTGGGACATTGAAGCTTTCTTT. The encoded protein is CASSAWDIEAFF.

The chain uses TRBV7-3 and TRBJ2-3; TRBD2 aligns across 7 bases. The CDR3 sequence is 14 residues long. Germline V CDR1 and CDR2: SGHTA, FQGTGA. V lost 3 bases, J lost 3 bases, and 3 bases stayed unmatched. The CDR3 spells CASSFGTKTDTQYF. The DNA of the CDR3 is TGTGCCAGCAGCTTCGGGACTAAAACAGATACGCAGTATTTT.

The V and J genes are TRBV7-9 and TRBJ1-1; 7 nucleotides line up with TRBD1. V trimming: 0 bases; J trimming: 4 bases; junction bases outside the gene matches: 8. CDR1 is SEHNR and CDR2 is FQNEAQ in the germline V gene (reference sequence). This CDR3 spans 16 amino acids. As DNA, the CDR3 is TGTGCCAGCAGCTTAGCGAGCCCAGGGGGTGCCACTGAAGCTTTCTTT. This translates into CASSLASPGGATEAFF.

The V call is TRBV4-1, the J call TRBJ2-7; a weak D match, TRBD2 (6 bases). Germline CDR1 and CDR2: MGHRA and YSYEKL. V gave up 1 base and J gave up 0 bases, with 19 bases separating them. The CDR3 loop spans 18 amino acids. As DNA, the CDR3 is TGCGCCAGCAGCCAAGCCACCCTTGGGGGGTATTTCTCCTACGAGCAGTACTTC. Amino acid sequence: CASSQATLGGYFSYEQYF.

This clone appeared a single time. The chain couples TRBV5-6 to TRBJ1-2; D is unresolved. CDR3 length: 11 amino acids. The germline gives CDR1 SGHDT, CDR2 YYEEEE. Trimming pared 5 bases from V and 7 bases from J, leaving 9 bases between. The CDR3 loop is CASRAVGGYTF. The CDR3 coding sequence is TGTGCCAGCAGGGCGGTAGGTGGCTACACCTTC. Full variable domain (remainder filled in from reference TRBV5-6 and TRBJ1-2): DAGVTQSPTHLIKTRGQQVTLRCSPKSGHDTVSWYQQALGQGPQFIFQYYEEEERQRGNFPDRFSGHQFPNYSSELNVNALLLGDSALYLCASRAVGGYTFGSGTRLTVV.

The chain uses TRBV5-1 and TRBJ1-4; TRBD1 agrees at 8 bases. The CDR3 is 15 residues long. The germline V gene has CDR1 SGHRS and CDR2 YFSETQ. The V and J ends lost 0 bases and 4 bases, in that order; junction bases with no gene match: 2. The CDR3 is CASSLGTGYNEKLFF. The CDR3 region has the DNA TGCGCCAGCAGCTTGGGGACAGGGTATAATGAAAAACTGTTTTTT.

The chain is built from TRBV7-9 and TRBJ2-7; tentatively, D is TRBD1 (5 bases). The CDR3 spans 15 residues. The germline V gene has CDR1 SEHNR and CDR2 FQNEAQ (reference sequence). V was shortened by 5 bases and J by 6 bases, with 20 bases between the two germline ends. The CDR3 is CASSPDPLGPVEQYF. DNA of the CDR3: TGTGCCAGCAGCCCGGATCCCCTGGGGCCGGTCGAGCAGTACTTC.

The genes are TRBV25-1 and TRBJ1-2; no definite D call. Germline V CDR1 and CDR2: MGHDK, SYGVNS. V lost 1 base and J lost 7, with 19 bases in between. The CDR3 extends over 16 amino acids. CDR3 sequence (DNA): TGTGCCAGCAGTGAATCGGGCGCGGGTAGACTGCTTGGCTACACCTTC. The encoded protein is CASSESGAGRLLGYTF.

The chain couples TRBV5-1 to TRBJ1-1, with D possibly matching TRBD1 (5 bases). Germline assignment: CDR1 SGHRS and CDR2 YFSETQ. The CDR3 runs 14 residues. V dropped 0 bases and J dropped 6 bases, with 12 bases sitting between them. CDR3: CASSLATSGAEAFF. The CDR3 DNA sequence: TGCGCCAGCAGCTTGGCGACATCGGGGGCTGAAGCTTTCTTT.

The J gene is TRBJ1-5, the V gene TRBV7-8, with 9 bases lining up with TRBD1. J lost 10 bases, V lost 5 bases, and 3 bases had no gene match. The V gene's germline CDR1 is SGHVS and CDR2 FQNEAQ. The CDR3 covers 12 residues. The CDR3 reads CASSLGQGPQHF. As DNA, the CDR3 is TGTGCCAGCAGCCTGGGACAGGGCCCCCAGCATTTT.

The gene calls are TRBV14 and TRBJ2-2; the match to TRBD1 covers 11 bases. Looked up from germline, CDR1 is SGHDN and CDR2 is FVKESK. This CDR3 has 17 amino acids. Trimming took 4 bases from V and 3 from J; bases not matched to a gene: 7. CDR3 loop: CASSPDRGHEDTGELFF. CDR3 nucleotides: TGTGCCAGCAGCCCGGACAGGGGGCATGAGGACACCGGGGAGCTGTTTTTT.

The genes are TRBV5-6 and TRBJ1-2; D may be TRBD1 (6 bases). CDR1 and CDR2 (germline): SGHDT, YYEEEE. The CDR3 runs to 16 residues. The V end lost 5 bases, the J end lost 4 bases, and 21 bases lay between the germline ends. The CDR3 loop is CASRRIYREPTYGYTF. The CDR3 nucleotides are TGTGCCAGCAGGAGAATATACAGGGAACCCACCTATGGCTACACCTTC.

The chain uses TRBV10-1 and TRBJ2-4; a weak D match, TRBD1 (5 bases). V shed 0 bases and J shed 5 bases, with 8 bases lying between them. The CDR3 loop spans 14 amino acids. Germline loops: CDR1 WNHNN, CDR2 SYGVQD (reference sequence). CDR3 nucleotides: TGCGCCAGCAGTGAGTCTAGGGGCCAAAACATTCAGTACTTC. It codes for CASSESRGQNIQYF.

The chain recombines TRBV6-6 with TRBJ1-2; 7 bases are a match to TRBD1. Germline loops: CDR1 MNHNY, CDR2 SVGAGI (reference sequence). This CDR3 region has 14 residues. The ends lost 2 bases at V and 5 bases at J; junction bases unmatched: 5. This CDR3 is CASSYLDREYGYTF. CDR3 nucleotide sequence: TGTGCCAGCAGTTACCTTGACAGGGAGTATGGCTACACCTTC.

The CDR3 nucleotides are TGTGCCAGTAGTATGACCCCACTGACAGGGGGATACGCTTTCTTT. Its protein product is CASSMTPLTGGYAFF. J is TRBJ1-1 and V is TRBV19; 9 nucleotides align to TRBD1. V shed 3 bases, J shed 11 bases, and the junction held 13 bases outside the gene matches. Germline lookup yields CDR1 LNHDA and CDR2 SQIVND (reference sequence). The CDR3 covers 15 residues.